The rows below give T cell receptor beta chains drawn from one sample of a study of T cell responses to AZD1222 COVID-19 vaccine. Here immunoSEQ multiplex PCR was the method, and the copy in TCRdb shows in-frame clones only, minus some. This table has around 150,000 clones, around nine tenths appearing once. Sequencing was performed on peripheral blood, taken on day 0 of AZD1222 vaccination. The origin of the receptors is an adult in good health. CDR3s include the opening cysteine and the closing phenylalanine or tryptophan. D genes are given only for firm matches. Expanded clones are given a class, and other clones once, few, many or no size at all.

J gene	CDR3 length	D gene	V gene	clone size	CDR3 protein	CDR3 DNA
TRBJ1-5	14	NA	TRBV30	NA	CAWSEGGGNQPQHF	TGTGCCTGGAGTGAGGGTGGGGGCAATCAGCCCCAGCATTTT
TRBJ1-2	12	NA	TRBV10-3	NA	CAISEGNYGYTF	TGTGCCATCAGTGAGGGTAACTATGGCTACACCTTC
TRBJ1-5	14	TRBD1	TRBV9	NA	CASSRDRGNQPQHF	TGTGCCAGCAGCCGAGACAGGGGCAATCAGCCCCAGCATTTT
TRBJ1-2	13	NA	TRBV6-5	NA	CASRPPGTGGYTF	TGTGCCAGCAGACCTCCGGGGACTGGTGGCTACACCTTC
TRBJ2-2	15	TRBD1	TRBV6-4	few	CASRLGQDGTGELFF	TGTGCCAGCAGACTTGGACAGGATGGAACCGGGGAGCTGTTTTTT
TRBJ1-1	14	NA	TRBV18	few	CASSVTGSRTEAFF	TGTGCCAGCTCTGTTACAGGGAGCAGAACTGAAGCTTTCTTT
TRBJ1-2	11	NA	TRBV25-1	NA	CASSEAGGYTF	TGTGCCAGCAGTGAGGCTGGTGGCTACACCTTC
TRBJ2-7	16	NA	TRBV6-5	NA	CASSYSMGGSSYEQYF	TGTGCCAGCAGTTACTCGATGGGTGGCAGCTCCTACGAGCAGTACTTC
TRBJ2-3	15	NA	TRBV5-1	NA	CASSLVFASTDTQYF	TGCGCCAGCAGCTTGGTATTCGCCAGCACAGATACGCAGTATTTT
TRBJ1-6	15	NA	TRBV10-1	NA	CASSLQGSYNSPLHF	TGCGCCAGCAGTTTACAGGGATCCTATAATTCACCCCTCCACTTT
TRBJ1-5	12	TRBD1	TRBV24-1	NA	CATRDRNQPQHF	TGTGCCACCAGGGACAGGAATCAGCCCCAGCATTTT
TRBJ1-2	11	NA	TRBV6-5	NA	CASLRGDGYTF	TGTGCCAGCTTACGGGGAGATGGCTACACCTTC
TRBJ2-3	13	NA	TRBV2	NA	CASGSYGTDTQYF	TGTGCCAGCGGGTCCTATGGCACAGATACGCAGTATTTT
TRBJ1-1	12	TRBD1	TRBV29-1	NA	CSVGTGRIEAFF	TGCAGCGTTGGGACAGGGCGGATTGAAGCTTTCTTT
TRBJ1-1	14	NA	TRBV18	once	CASCDRSRCTEAFF	TGTGCCAGCTGCGACCGTTCGCGTTGCACTGAAGCTTTCTTT
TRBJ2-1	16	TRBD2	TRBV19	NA	CASSPYGGGSYNEQFF	TGTGCCAGTAGTCCATACGGGGGAGGGTCCTACAATGAGCAGTTCTTC
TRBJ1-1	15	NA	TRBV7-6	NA	CASSPQGGGTTEAFF	TGTGCCAGCAGCCCACAGGGTGGAGGAACCACTGAAGCTTTCTTT
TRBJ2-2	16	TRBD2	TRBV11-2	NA	CASSPRLAGNTGELFF	TGTGCCAGCAGCCCCCGACTAGCGGGAAATACCGGGGAGCTGTTTTTT
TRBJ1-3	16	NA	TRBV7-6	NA	CASSLRGKPSPDTIYF	TGTGCCAGCAGCTTGAGAGGGAAACCCAGCCCGGACACCATATATTTT
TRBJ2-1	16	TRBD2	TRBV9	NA	CASSLTSGGASNEQFF	TGTGCCAGCAGCTTAACTAGCGGGGGGGCCTCAAATGAGCAGTTCTTC